This T cell receptor (beta chain) originates from a study of identical twins. Study findings and constraints: Compared with unrelated sharing, twin-shared out-of-frame alpha sequences had more low-probability sequences. Twins showed weaker excess sharing in their beta out-of-frame sequences. For zero-insertion analyses, partial confounding could come from invariant MAIT and iNKT cells. Fewer insertions characterized abundant cord blood beta clonotypes, whereas memory repertoires showed none.

TCRdb processed the 5' RACE reads anew with MiXCR; each CDR3 protein has one entry. This sample has about 450,000 distinct CDR3 sequences, with roughly 20% found just once. About this clonotype itself: Its specificity is not known.

The sequence was collected from a man aged 45 to 65 in good health. Sequenced: naive T cells sorted from blood.

The CDR3 region has the DNA TGTGCCAGCAGCTTAGCCTACATTAACACAGGGAGCTATGGCTACACCTTC. Protein product: CASSLAYINTGSYGYTF. The chain carries TRBV7-2 and TRBJ1-2, with D possibly TRBD1 on 6 matching bases. V gave up 0 bases and J gave up 4 bases, with 18 bases separating them. Per germline, CDR1 SGHTA and CDR2 FQGNSA. The CDR3 is made up of 17 amino acids.